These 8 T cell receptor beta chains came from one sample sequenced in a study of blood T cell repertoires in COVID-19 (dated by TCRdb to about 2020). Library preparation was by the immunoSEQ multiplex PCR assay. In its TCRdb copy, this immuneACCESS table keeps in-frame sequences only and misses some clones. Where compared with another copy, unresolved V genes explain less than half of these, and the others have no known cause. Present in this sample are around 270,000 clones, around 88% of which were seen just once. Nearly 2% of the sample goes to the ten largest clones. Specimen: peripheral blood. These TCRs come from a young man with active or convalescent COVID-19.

CDR3 loop: CASSLVGGVLEETQYF. In nucleotides, the CDR3 is TGTGCCAGCAGCTTAGTTGGCGGGGTATTAGAAGAGACCCAGTACTTC. V and J are TRBV7-2 and TRBJ2-5; D perhaps matches TRBD2 (6 bases). From germline, CDR1 is SGHTA and CDR2 FQGNSA. With 1 base removed from V and 3 bases from J, the gap between germline ends came to 15 bases. The CDR3 extends over 16 amino acids.

CDR3 in DNA: TGTGCCAGCAGGGACCGGGACAGGGGTAACACCGGGGAGCTGTTTTTT. Translated, it gives CASRDRDRGNTGELFF. The rearrangement joins TRBV3-1 (or the pseudogene TRBV3-2) to TRBJ2-2, with 10 positions matching TRBD1. Looked up from germline, CDR1 is LGHDT and CDR2 is YNNKEL (reference sequence). V shed 6 bases, J shed 2 bases, and the junction held 6 bases outside the gene matches. The CDR3 is 16 amino acids.

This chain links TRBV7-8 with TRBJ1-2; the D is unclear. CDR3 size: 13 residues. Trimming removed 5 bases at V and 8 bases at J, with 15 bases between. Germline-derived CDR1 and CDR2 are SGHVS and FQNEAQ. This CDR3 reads CASSPSGRRGYTF. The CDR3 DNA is TGTGCCAGCAGCCCGTCGGGGAGGCGGGGCTACACCTTC.

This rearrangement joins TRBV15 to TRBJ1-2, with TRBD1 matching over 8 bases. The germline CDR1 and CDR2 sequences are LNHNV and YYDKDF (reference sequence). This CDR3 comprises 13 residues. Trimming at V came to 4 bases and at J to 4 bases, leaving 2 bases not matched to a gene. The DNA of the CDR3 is TGTGCCACCAGCACCGGACAGGGCTATGGCTACACCTTC. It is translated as CATSTGQGYGYTF.

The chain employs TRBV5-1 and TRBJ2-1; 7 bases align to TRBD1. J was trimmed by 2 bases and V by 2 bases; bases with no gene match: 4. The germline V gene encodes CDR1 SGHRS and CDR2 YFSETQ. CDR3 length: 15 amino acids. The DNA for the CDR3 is TGCGCCAGCAGCTTAGCGCAGGGGGCCTACAATGAGCAGTTCTTC. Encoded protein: CASSLAQGAYNEQFF.

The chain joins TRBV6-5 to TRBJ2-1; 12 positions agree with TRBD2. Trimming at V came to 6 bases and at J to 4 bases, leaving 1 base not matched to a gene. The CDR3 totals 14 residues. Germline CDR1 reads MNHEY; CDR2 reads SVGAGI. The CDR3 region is CASRTSGGYNEQFF. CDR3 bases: TGTGCCAGCAGGACTAGCGGGGGATACAATGAGCAGTTCTTC.

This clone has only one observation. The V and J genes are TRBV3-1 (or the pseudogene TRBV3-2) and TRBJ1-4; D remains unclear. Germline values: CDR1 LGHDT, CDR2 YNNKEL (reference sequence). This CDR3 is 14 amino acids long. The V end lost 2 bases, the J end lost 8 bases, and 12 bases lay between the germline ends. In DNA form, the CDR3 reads TGTGCCAGCAGCCAAACGACGACCGGGGAAAAACTGTTTTTT. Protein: CASSQTTTGEKLFF.

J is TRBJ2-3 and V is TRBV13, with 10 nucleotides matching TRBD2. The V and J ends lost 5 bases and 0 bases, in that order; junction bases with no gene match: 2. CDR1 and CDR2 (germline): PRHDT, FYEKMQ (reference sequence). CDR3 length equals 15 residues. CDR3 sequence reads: CASSQAGGSTDTQYF. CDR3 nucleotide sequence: TGTGCCAGCAGCCAAGCGGGGGGGAGCACAGATACGCAGTATTTT.